The entry below gives a single T cell receptor beta chain sequence along with its context. Assay: immunoSEQ multiplex PCR; the TCRdb copy retains only in-frame clones and omits some. The table lists about 300,000 clones, 86% of them singletons. CDR3 length: 15 amino acids. Germline V gene sequence: CDR1 LNHNV, CDR2 YYDKDF (reference sequence). V dropped 3 bases and J dropped 2; count of bases not matched to a gene: 4. The data were taken from a study of blood T cell repertoires in COVID-19. Study at large: COVID-19 samples from acute and convalescent phases originated in the United States, Italy and Spain. PBMCs, B-cell-depleted T cells, or T cells were the source of the cDNA or gDNA that made up the material.

This sequence originates from a woman aged 45-65 years with acute or convalescent COVID-19. The chain employs TRBV15 and TRBJ1-2; 9 bases match TRBD1. The specimen sequenced was peripheral blood. The CDR3: CATSRGDRENYGYTF. The CDR3, as DNA: TGTGCCACCAGCAGGGGGGACAGGGAGAACTATGGCTACACCTTC.